The 19 T cell receptor beta chains given below trace back to one sample, sequenced in a study of shared clonotypes between healthy human individuals. Profiled with immunoSEQ multiplex PCR; TCRdb holds only in-frame clones, not every one. Of millions of clones listed, 80% to 95% are singletons. What was sequenced was naive CD4+ T cells from PBMCs. Sample subset: CD45RA+ positively selected. Receptors were obtained from a man aged 18 to 30 in good health. Some clones in this sample may be carry-over from other donors' samples.

The rearrangement links TRBV6-5 to TRBJ2-1; 7 bases align to TRBD2. Trimming removed 2 bases from V and 5 bases from J; junction bases left unmatched: 9. This CDR3 has 16 residues. Germline loops: CDR1 MNHEY, CDR2 SVGAGI. The CDR3: CASSYLRREPNNEQFF. The CDR3 nucleotides are TGTGCCAGCAGTTACCTCCGGCGGGAGCCCAACAATGAGCAGTTCTTC.

This clone has just one count. The chain is built from TRBV11-2 and TRBJ2-7; 10 bases match TRBD1. V was clipped by 3 bases and J by 2 bases; unmatched bases: 7. Germline loops: CDR1 SGHAT, CDR2 FQNNGV. The CDR3 loop spans 16 amino acids. CDR3 nucleotide sequence: TGTGCCAGCAGCTTCTTGGGGACAGGGGTCGCCTACGAGCAGTACTTC. Translated: CASSFLGTGVAYEQYF. Using reference TRBV11-2 and TRBJ2-7 for the parts outside the CDR3, the full variable domain is EAGVAQSPRYKIIEKRQSVAFWCNPISGHATLYWYQQILGQGPKLLIQFQNNGVVDDSQLPKDRFSAERLKGVDSTLKIQPAKLEDSAVYLCASSFLGTGVAYEQYFGPGTRLTVT.

The chain employs TRBV4-2 and TRBJ2-2; D remains ambiguous. There are 14 residues in the CDR3. Trimming pared 3 bases from V and 4 bases from J, leaving 9 bases between. The germline gives CDR1 LGHNA, CDR2 YNFKEQ. The CDR3 region is CASSQGTVTGELFF. The CDR3 nucleotides read TGTGCCAGCAGCCAGGGCACAGTCACCGGGGAGCTGTTTTTT.

This sequence joins TRBV7-9 and TRBJ1-6; D unresolved. V was pared by 5 bases and J by 9 bases, with 20 bases between. Germline CDR1 SEHNR, CDR2 FQNEAQ (reference sequence). There are 16 residues in the CDR3. The DNA of the CDR3 is TGTGCCAGCAGCGATTGGGGAGGGCTCGAAGGTTCACCCCTCCACTTT. Residues: CASSDWGGLEGSPLHF. Drawing the rest from reference TRBV7-9 and TRBJ1-6, the complete variable domain is DTGVSQNPRHKITKRGQNVTFRCDPISEHNRLYWYRQTLGQGPEFLTYFQNEAQLEKSRLLSDRFSAERPKGSFSTLEIQRTEQGDSAMYLCASSDWGGLEGSPLHFGNGTRLTVT.

The chain links TRBV28 to TRBJ1-2, with D perhaps TRBD1 (5 bases). Germline values: CDR1 MDHEN, CDR2 SYDVKM. The CDR3 contains 14 residues. Trimming left V 3 bases short and J 8 bases short, with 16 bases between. CDR3 in amino acids: CASSFGSQGGGYTF. DNA for the CDR3: TGTGCCAGCAGTTTTGGGTCGCAGGGCGGCGGCTACACCTTC.

The CDR3 reads CASSHGTSGANVLTF. CDR3 sequence (DNA): TGTGCCAGCAGCCACGGAACCTCTGGGGCCAACGTCCTGACTTTC. This chain joins TRBV14 and TRBJ2-6; D not certain. CDR3 length equals 15 residues. Germline values: CDR1 SGHDN, CDR2 FVKESK. Trimming left V 3 bases short and J 0 bases short, with 6 bases between. Full variable domain (outside the CDR3, taken from reference TRBV14 and TRBJ2-6): EAGVTQFPSHSVIEKGQTVTLRCDPISGHDNLYWYRRVMGKEIKFLLHFVKESKQDESGMPNNRFLAERTGGTYSTLKVQPAELEDSGVYFCASSHGTSGANVLTFGAGSRLTVL.

This chain connects TRBV30 to TRBJ2-1; 11 positions match TRBD1. The CDR3 consists of 17 residues. Germline V gene data show CDR1 as GTSNPN and CDR2 as SVGIG (reference sequence). J was trimmed by 3 bases and V by 3 bases; bases with no gene match: 10. The chain's CDR3 is CAWSPLRGTGGYNEQFF. CDR3 sequence (DNA): TGTGCCTGGAGCCCCCTCCGGGGGACAGGGGGCTACAATGAGCAGTTCTTC.

This clone has only a few counts. The V call is TRBV11-1, the J call TRBJ1-2; 8 bases map to TRBD1. The V gene end was trimmed by 5 bases and the J gene end by 8 bases; junction bases not matched to a gene: 7. Looked up from germline, CDR1 is SGHAT and CDR2 is FQDESV (reference sequence). The CDR3 has 13 amino acids. CDR3 DNA: TGTGCCAGCAGCCTCGACAGGGGAAGCGGCTACACCTTC. This translates into CASSLDRGSGYTF.

The V and J genes are TRBV11-1 and TRBJ2-6, with D tentatively TRBD2 (5 bases). Germline V gene data show CDR1 as SGHAT and CDR2 as FQDESV (reference sequence). There are 15 residues in the CDR3. V was trimmed by 5 bases and J by 2 bases, leaving 10 bases between them. This chain's CDR3 is CASSPAGAGANVLTF. CDR3 nucleotides: TGTGCCAGCAGCCCCGCCGGGGCTGGGGCCAACGTCCTGACTTTC.

There are a few counts of this clone. The chain joins TRBV2 to TRBJ1-1; TRBD1 aligns across 9 bases. CDR3 length: 12 residues. Germline CDR1 SNHLY, CDR2 FYNNEI. V lost 8 bases, J lost 7 bases, and 5 bases stayed unmatched. The CDR3 DNA reads as TGTGCCAGCGACAGGGGGAGGAATGAAGCTTTCTTT. Its translation: CASDRGRNEAFF.

With regard to this clone: Within the sample, other DNA sequences also encode this same CDR3. This rearrangement joins TRBV28 to TRBJ2-6; 7 bases fit TRBD1. Germline-derived CDR1 and CDR2 are MDHEN and SYDVKM. V was clipped by 4 bases and J by 2 bases; unmatched bases: 2. The CDR3 is 15 amino acids. CDR3 in amino acids: CASSSTGAGANVLTF. The CDR3 region has the DNA TGTGCCAGCAGTTCAACAGGGGCTGGGGCCAACGTCCTGACTTTC.

The rearrangement uses TRBV27 and TRBJ1-6; D is uncertain. CDR1 is MNHEY and CDR2 is SMNVEV in the germline V gene (reference sequence). V was cut by 2 bases and J by 10 bases, with 6 bases left in between. The CDR3 sequence is 12 residues long. CDR3 amino acids: CASSLRQSPLHF. CDR3 sequence (DNA): TGTGCCAGCAGTTTACGCCAATCACCCCTCCACTTT.

This clone was observed once. The rearrangement uses TRBV5-1 and TRBJ2-3; D is unclear. The CDR3 extends over 12 amino acids. Germline V gene lookup returns CDR1 SGHRS and CDR2 YFSETQ. Trimming took 2 bases from V and 5 from J, leaving 6 bases between them. The CDR3: CASSLPRDTQYF. The CDR3 DNA reads as TGCGCCAGCAGCTTACCAAGAGATACGCAGTATTTT.

This chain links TRBV7-9 with TRBJ2-7; a possible D gene is TRBD2 (5 bases). This CDR3 region has 14 residues. V was clipped by 0 bases and J by 7 bases, with 13 bases between them. CDR1 SEHNR and CDR2 FQNEAQ come from the germline V gene (reference sequence). The CDR3 DNA is TGTGCCAGCAGCTTAGCGGGAGCTCCGCGGGAGCAGTACTTC. Protein sequence: CASSLAGAPREQYF.

The chain combines TRBV11-2 with TRBJ2-5; 9 nucleotides align to TRBD1. The CDR3 extends over 15 amino acids. V lost 4 bases to trimming and J lost 5 bases; unmatched junction nucleotides: 8. Germline loops: CDR1 SGHAT, CDR2 FQNNGV. CDR3 nucleotides: TGTGCCAGCAGCTCCTACAGGGGGCGGTGGGAGACCCAGTACTTC. Its protein is CASSSYRGRWETQYF.

The chain is built from TRBV28 and TRBJ1-3; tentatively, D is TRBD1 (5 bases). Trimming removed 5 bases from V and 0 bases from J, with 11 bases in between. The CDR3 totals 15 residues. CDR1 MDHEN and CDR2 SYDVKM come from the germline V gene. This CDR3 is CASSQPGGSGNTIYF. The CDR3 DNA reads as TGTGCCAGCAGTCAGCCGGGGGGCTCTGGAAACACCATATATTTT. The complete variable domain, with remaining parts taken from reference TRBV28 and TRBJ1-3, reads DVKVTQSSRYLVKRTGEKVFLECVQDMDHENMFWYRQDPGLGLRLIYFSYDVKMKEKGDIPEGYSVSREKKERFSLILESASTNQTSMYLCASSQPGGSGNTIYFGEGSWLTVV.

This chain links TRBV11-3 with TRBJ1-3; D gene ambiguous. The germline gives CDR1 SGHNT, CDR2 YENEEA. The V gene lost 0 bases and the J gene lost 4 bases, with 4 bases spanning the gap. The length of the CDR3 is 13 residues. The CDR3 loop is CASSLDFGNTIYF. The CDR3 nucleotides read TGTGCCAGCAGCTTAGATTTCGGAAACACCATATATTTT.

Comment on this clone: This CDR3 is also generated by other DNA sequences in the sample. The chain employs TRBV5-4 and TRBJ2-1; 8 bases fit TRBD2. From germline, CDR1 is SGHNT and CDR2 YYREEE (reference sequence). The CDR3 runs to 15 residues. Losses at the gene ends were 4 bases for V and 1 base for J; bases not matched to a gene: 4. The CDR3 nucleotides read TGTGCCAGCAGCCCAACTAGCGGATCCTACAATGAGCAGTTCTTC. This translates into CASSPTSGSYNEQFF.

The chain has TRBV9 and TRBJ2-5; TRBD2 is a possible D gene (6 bases). V lost 0 bases and J lost 4, with 13 bases in between. CDR1 is SGDLS, CDR2 YYNGEE, per germline. The CDR3 consists of 15 residues. CDR3 loop: CASSVGTQEGETQYF. The CDR3 DNA reads TGTGCCAGCAGCGTAGGTACCCAGGAGGGAGAGACCCAGTACTTC.